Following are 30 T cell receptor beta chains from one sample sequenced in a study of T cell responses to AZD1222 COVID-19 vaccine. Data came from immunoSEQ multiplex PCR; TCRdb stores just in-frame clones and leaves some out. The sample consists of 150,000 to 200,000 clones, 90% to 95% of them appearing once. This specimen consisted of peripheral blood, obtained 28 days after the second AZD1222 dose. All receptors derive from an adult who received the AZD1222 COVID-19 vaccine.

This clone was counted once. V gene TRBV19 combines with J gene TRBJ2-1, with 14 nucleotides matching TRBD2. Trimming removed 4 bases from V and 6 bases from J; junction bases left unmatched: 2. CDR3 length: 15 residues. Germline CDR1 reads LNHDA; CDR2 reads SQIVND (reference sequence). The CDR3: CASSKGTSGSNEQFF. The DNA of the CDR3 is TGTGCCAGTAGTAAAGGGACTAGCGGGAGCAATGAGCAGTTCTTC.

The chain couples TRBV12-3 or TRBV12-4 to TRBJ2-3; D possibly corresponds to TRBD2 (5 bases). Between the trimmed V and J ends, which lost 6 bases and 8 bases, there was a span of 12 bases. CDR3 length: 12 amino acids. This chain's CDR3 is CASRVGEGTQYF. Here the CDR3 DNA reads TGTGCCAGCAGGGTAGGAGAGGGTACGCAGTATTTT.

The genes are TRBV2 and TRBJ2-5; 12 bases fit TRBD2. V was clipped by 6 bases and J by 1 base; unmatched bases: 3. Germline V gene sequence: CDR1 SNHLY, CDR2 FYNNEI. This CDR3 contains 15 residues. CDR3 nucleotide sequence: TGTGCCAGCAGCCGGACTAGCGGGGTCCAAGAGACCCAGTACTTC. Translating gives CASSRTSGVQETQYF. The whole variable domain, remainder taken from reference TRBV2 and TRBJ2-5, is EPEVTQTPSHQVTQMGQEVILRCVPISNHLYFYWYRQILGQKVEFLVSFYNNEISEKSEIFDDQFSVERPDGSNFTLKIRSTKLEDSAMYFCASSRTSGVQETQYFGPGTRLLVL.

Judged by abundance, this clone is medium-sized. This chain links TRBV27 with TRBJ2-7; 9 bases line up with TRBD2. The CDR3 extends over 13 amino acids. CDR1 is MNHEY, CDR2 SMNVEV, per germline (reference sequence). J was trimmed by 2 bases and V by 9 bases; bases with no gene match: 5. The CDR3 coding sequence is TGTGCCAGTAGGGGACTAGCAGCCTACGAGCAGTACTTC. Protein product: CASRGLAAYEQYF.

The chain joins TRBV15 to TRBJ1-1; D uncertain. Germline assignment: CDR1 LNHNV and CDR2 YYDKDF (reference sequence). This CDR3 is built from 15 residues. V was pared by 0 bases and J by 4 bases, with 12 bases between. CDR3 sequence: CATSRDQLRGTEAFF. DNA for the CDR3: TGTGCCACCAGCAGAGATCAATTACGCGGCACTGAAGCTTTCTTT.

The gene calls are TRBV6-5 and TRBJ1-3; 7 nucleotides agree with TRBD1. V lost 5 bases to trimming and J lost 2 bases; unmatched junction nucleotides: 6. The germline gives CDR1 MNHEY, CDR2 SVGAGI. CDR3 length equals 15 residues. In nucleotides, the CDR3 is TGTGCCAGCAGTCTCCAGGGGGGGACTGGAAACACCATATATTTT. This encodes CASSLQGGTGNTIYF.

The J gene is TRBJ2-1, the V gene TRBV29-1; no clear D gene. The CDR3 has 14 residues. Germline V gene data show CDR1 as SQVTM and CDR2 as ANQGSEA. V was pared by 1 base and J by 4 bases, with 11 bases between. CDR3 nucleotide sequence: TGCAGCGTTGAAGCGGGCCAGCTATACAATGAGCAGTTCTTC. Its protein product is CSVEAGQLYNEQFF.

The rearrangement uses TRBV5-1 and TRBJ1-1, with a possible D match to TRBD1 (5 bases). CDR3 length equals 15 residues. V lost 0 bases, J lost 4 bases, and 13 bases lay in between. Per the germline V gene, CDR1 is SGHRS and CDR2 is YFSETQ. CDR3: CASSLGGAGGTEAFF. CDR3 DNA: TGCGCCAGCAGCTTGGGAGGGGCTGGGGGCACTGAAGCTTTCTTT. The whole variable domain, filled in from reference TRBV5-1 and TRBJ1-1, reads KAGVTQTPRYLIKTRGQQVTLSCSPISGHRSVSWYQQTPGQGLQFLFEYFSETQRNKGNFPGRFSGRQFSNSRSEMNVSTLELGDSALYLCASSLGGAGGTEAFFGQGTRLTVV.

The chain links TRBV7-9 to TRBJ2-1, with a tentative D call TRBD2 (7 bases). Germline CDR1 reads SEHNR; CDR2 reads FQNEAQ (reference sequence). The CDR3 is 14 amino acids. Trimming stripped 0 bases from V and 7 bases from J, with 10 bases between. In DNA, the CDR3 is TGTGCCAGCAGCTTAGCGGGAGGGGGGAATGAGCAGTTCTTC. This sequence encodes CASSLAGGGNEQFF.

CDR3 loop: CAWSALGTSGRNTQYF. For the CDR3, the DNA is TGTGCCTGGAGTGCCCTAGGGACTAGCGGGAGAAATACGCAGTATTTT. This chain uses TRBV30 with TRBJ2-3, with 14 nucleotides matching TRBD2. V shed 1 base and J 7 bases; nucleotides not matched to a gene: 7. Germline V gene lookup returns CDR1 GTSNPN and CDR2 SVGIG (reference sequence). The CDR3 is made up of 16 amino acids. Using reference TRBV30 and TRBJ2-3 for the parts outside the CDR3, the full variable domain is SQTIHQWPATLVQPVGSPLSLECTVEGTSNPNLYWYRQAAGRGLQLLFYSVGIGQISSEVPQNLSASRPQDRQFILSSKKLLLSDSGFYLCAWSALGTSGRNTQYFGPGTRLTVL.

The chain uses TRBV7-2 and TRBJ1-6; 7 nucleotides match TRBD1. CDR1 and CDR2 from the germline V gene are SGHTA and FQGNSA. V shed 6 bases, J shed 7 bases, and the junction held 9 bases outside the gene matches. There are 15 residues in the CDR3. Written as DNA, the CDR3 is TGTGCCAGCAGTTCAGGGGGAGGAGGGAATTCACCCCTCCACTTT. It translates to CASSSGGGGNSPLHF.

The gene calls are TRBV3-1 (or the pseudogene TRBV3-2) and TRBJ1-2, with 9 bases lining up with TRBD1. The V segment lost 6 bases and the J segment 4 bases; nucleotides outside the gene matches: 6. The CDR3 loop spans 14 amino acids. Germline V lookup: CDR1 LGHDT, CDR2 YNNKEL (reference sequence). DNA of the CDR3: TGTGCCAGCAGGTCCACAGGGGGCGGCTATGGCTACACCTTC. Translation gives CASRSTGGGYGYTF.

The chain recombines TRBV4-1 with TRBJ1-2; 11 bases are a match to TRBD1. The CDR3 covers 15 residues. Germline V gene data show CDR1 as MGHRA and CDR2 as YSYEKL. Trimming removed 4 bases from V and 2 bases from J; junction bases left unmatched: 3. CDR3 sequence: CASSPGTGGNYGYTF. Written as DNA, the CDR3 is TGCGCCAGCAGCCCTGGGACAGGGGGGAACTATGGCTACACCTTC.

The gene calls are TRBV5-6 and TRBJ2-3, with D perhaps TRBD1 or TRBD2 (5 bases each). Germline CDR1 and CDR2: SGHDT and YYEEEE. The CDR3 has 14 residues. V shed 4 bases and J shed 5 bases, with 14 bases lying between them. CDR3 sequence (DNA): TGTGCCAGCAGCCCCGGGACCTCGCTAGATACGCAGTATTTT. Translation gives CASSPGTSLDTQYF.

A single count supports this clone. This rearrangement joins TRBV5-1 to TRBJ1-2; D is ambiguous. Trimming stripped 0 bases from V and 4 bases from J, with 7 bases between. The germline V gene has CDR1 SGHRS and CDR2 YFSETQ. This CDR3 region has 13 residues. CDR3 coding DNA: TGCGCCAGCAGCTTGGTGGTTAGCTATGGCTACACCTTC. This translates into CASSLVVSYGYTF.

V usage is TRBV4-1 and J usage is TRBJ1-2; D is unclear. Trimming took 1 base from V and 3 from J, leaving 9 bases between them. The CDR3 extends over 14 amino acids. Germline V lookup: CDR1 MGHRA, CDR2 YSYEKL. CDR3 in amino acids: CASSQGDAYYGYTF. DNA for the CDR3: TGCGCCAGCAGCCAAGGAGATGCTTACTATGGCTACACCTTC.

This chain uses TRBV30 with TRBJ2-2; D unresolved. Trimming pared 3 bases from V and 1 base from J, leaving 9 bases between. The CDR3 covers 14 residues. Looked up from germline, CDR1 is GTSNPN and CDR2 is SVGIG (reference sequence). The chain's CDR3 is CAWREQRNTGELFF. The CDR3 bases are TGTGCCTGGAGAGAACAGCGGAACACCGGGGAGCTGTTTTTT.

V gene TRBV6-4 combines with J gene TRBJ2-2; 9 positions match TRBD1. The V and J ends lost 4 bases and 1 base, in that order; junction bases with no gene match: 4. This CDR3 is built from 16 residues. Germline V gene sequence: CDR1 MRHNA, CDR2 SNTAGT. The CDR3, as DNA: TGTGCCAGCAGTGGGAAGACAGGGGGGAACACCGGGGAGCTGTTTTTT. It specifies CASSGKTGGNTGELFF.

Here the CDR3 DNA reads TGTGCCAGCAGCTACCAGGGGGGCGAGCAGTACTTC. Its translation is CASSYQGGEQYF. The chain carries TRBV7-9 and TRBJ2-7, with a weak D call TRBD1 (7 bases). The ends were cut back, 4 bases at V and 6 bases at J, with 10 bases in the middle. Germline CDR1 reads SEHNR; CDR2 reads FQNEAQ (reference sequence). The CDR3 runs 12 residues.

The chain's CDR3 is CASSLVGQNVETQYF. The CDR3 coding sequence is TGTGCCAGCAGCTTGGTGGGACAAAATGTAGAGACCCAGTACTTC. The chain combines TRBV5-6 with TRBJ2-5, with a weak D call TRBD1 (6 bases). V dropped 0 bases and J dropped 4 bases, with 13 bases sitting between them. CDR3 length: 15 residues. Germline values: CDR1 SGHDT, CDR2 YYEEEE. The full variable domain, its missing parts supplied by reference TRBV5-6 and TRBJ2-5, is DAGVTQSPTHLIKTRGQQVTLRCSPKSGHDTVSWYQQALGQGPQFIFQYYEEEERQRGNFPDRFSGHQFPNYSSELNVNALLLGDSALYLCASSLVGQNVETQYFGPGTRLLVL.

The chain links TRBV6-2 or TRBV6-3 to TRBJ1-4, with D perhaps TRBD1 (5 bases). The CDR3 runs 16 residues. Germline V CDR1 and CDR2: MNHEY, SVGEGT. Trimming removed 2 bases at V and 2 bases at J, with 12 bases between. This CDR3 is CASSYVGGPTNEKLFF. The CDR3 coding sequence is TGTGCCAGCAGTTACGTGGGGGGACCGACTAATGAAAAACTGTTTTTT.

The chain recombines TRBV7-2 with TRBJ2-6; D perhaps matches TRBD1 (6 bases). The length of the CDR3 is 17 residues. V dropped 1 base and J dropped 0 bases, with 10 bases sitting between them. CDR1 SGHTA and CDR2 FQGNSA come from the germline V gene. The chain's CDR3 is CASSLGPQGSGANVLTF. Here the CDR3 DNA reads TGTGCCAGCAGCTTAGGTCCACAGGGCTCTGGGGCCAACGTCCTGACTTTC.

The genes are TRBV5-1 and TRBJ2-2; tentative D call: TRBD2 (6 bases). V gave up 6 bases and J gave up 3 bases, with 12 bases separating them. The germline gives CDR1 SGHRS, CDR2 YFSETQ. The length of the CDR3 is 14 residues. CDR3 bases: TGCGCCAGCATGGGACTCTCACACACCGGGGAGCTGTTTTTT. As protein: CASMGLSHTGELFF.

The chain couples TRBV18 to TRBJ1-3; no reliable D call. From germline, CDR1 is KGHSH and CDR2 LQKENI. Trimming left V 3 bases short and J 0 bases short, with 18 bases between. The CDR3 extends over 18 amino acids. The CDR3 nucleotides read TGTGCCAGCTCACCGCTCGGATCGACGGCCCCCTCTGGAAACACCATATATTTT. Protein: CASSPLGSTAPSGNTIYF.

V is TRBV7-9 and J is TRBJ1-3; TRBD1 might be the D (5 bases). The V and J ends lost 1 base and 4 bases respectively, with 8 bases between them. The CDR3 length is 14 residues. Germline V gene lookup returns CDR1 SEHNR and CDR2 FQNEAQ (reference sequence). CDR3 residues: CASSLEGPGNTIYF. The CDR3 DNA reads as TGTGCCAGCAGCTTAGAGGGGCCCGGAAACACCATATATTTT.

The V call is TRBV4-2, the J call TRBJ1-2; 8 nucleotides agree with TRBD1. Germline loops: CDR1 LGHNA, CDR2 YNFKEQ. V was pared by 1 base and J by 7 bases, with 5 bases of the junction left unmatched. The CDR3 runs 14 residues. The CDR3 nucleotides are TGTGCCAGCAGCCAAGTAGGGACAGGTAGTGGCTACACCTTC. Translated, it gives CASSQVGTGSGYTF.

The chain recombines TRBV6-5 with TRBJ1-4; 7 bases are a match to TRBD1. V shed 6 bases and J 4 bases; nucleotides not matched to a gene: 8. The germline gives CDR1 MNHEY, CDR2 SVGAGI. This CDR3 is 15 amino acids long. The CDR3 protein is CASRRPGQLNEKLFF. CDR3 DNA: TGTGCCAGCAGGCGACCGGGACAGCTTAATGAAAAACTGTTTTTT.

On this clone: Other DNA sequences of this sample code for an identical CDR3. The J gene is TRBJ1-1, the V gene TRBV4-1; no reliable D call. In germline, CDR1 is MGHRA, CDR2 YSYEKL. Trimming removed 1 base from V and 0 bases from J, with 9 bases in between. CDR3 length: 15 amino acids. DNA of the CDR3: TGCGCCAGCAGCCAAGGCCCACGGGTGAACACTGAAGCTTTCTTT. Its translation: CASSQGPRVNTEAFF.

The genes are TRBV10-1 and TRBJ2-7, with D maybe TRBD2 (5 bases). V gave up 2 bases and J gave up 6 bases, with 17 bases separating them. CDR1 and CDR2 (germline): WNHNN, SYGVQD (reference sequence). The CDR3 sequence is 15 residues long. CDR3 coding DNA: TGCGCCAGCAGTGAGGACCTGGACTCCCAAACCGAGCAGTACTTC. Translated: CASSEDLDSQTEQYF.

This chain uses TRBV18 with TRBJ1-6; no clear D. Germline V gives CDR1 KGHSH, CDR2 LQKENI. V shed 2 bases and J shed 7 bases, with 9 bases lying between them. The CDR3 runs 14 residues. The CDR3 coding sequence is TGTGCCAGCTCACCATGGCCGGAGAATTCACCCCTCCACTTT. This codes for CASSPWPENSPLHF.